This is a list of T cell receptor beta chains from one sample in a study of beta chain features in type 1 diabetes. Assay used: immunoSEQ multiplex PCR; TCRdb lists only in-frame clones, some missing. Of about 150,000 clones detected, approximately 8.8% appear once; the ten largest clones hold 0.7%. Sequenced sample: central memory CD4+ T cells from blood. The receptors stem from a woman younger than 45 with type 1 diabetes. Each CDR3 is given with its conserved first and last residue. D genes are given only for firm matches. Not all rows give a size; the values are once, few, many and, for expanded clones, a class.

length,J,D,V,size,DNA,CDR3
13,TRBJ2-4,.,TRBV6-1,few,TGTGCCAGCAGTGAAAGTCCGGGGTGGGTTCAGTACTTC,CASSESPGWVQYF
14,TRBJ1-1,TRBD1,TRBV27,.,TGTGCCAGCAGTCTTGGGACAGGGGGCACTGAAGCTTTCTTT,CASSLGTGGTEAFF
15,TRBJ2-4,TRBD2,TRBV28,.,TGTGCCAGCAGTACACCAGGACTAGCTGTTACCATTCAGTACTTC,CASSTPGLAVTIQYF
14,TRBJ2-1,.,TRBV7-9,.,TGTGCCAGCAGCTTGACGGGAATTATAAATGAGCAGTTCTTC,CASSLTGIINEQFF
14,TRBJ2-3,.,TRBV6-5,.,TGTGCCAGCAGTTACTCGGCTAGCACAGATACGCAGTATTTT,CASSYSASTDTQYF
13,TRBJ1-5,.,TRBV7-9,.,TGTGCCAGCAGCTTATATTCCGATCAGCCCCAGCATTTT,CASSLYSDQPQHF
15,TRBJ2-3,.,TRBV2,.,TGTGCCAGCAAGGGAGGTCCGGGGATCGAAGATACGCAGTATTTT,CASKGGPGIEDTQYF
13,TRBJ1-5,.,TRBV27,few,TGTGCCAGCAGCATACAGGGATATCAGCCCCAGCATTTT,CASSIQGYQPQHF
13,TRBJ1-2,.,TRBV28,.,TGTGCCAGCAGTTTCAGGGGATACTATGGCTACACCTTC,CASSFRGYYGYTF
15,TRBJ2-1,.,TRBV2,few,TGTGCCAGCAGTGCCCGTGAGGGCCCCTACAATGAGCAGTTCTTC,CASSAREGPYNEQFF
13,TRBJ1-1,TRBD1,TRBV14,few,TGTGCCAGCAGCCAGGAGTCCGGGACAGGGACTTTCTTT,CASSQESGTGTFF
16,TRBJ2-6,.,TRBV28,.,TGTGCCAGCAGCCTCGGACAGCATTCTGGGGCCAACGTCCTGACTTTC,CASSLGQHSGANVLTF
16,TRBJ2-5,TRBD2,TRBV9,.,TGTGCCAGCAGCGTACGTCCTAGCGGGAGCCAAGAGACCCAGTACTTC,CASSVRPSGSQETQYF
17,TRBJ2-6,.,TRBV7-9,.,TGTGCCAGCACCCGGGACATTGGCTTCTCTGGGGCCAACGTCCTGACTTTC,CASTRDIGFSGANVLTF
17,TRBJ2-7,TRBD2,TRBV30,.,TGTGCCTGGAGTGTAGGCACGTGGACTAGCGGACCCTACGAGCAGTACTTC,CAWSVGTWTSGPYEQYF
15,TRBJ2-5,TRBD2,TRBV19,.,TGTGCCAGTAGGCCTGGGGGGACTATTAAATCGACCCAGTACTTC,CASRPGGTIKSTQYF
17,TRBJ2-2,.,TRBV5-6,few,TGTGCCAGCAGCTCACTCCGAGCGAGAGCGACTACCGGGGAGCTGTTTTTT,CASSSLRARATTGELFF
17,TRBJ2-6,TRBD2,TRBV9,few,TGTGCCAGCAGCCCCCGACTAGCGGGAGCTGGGGCCAACGTCCTGACTTTC,CASSPRLAGAGANVLTF
16,TRBJ2-1,TRBD1,TRBV10-3,.,TGTGCCATCAGTGAGCCTTCGACAGGGATGGGCAATGAGCAGTTCTTC,CAISEPSTGMGNEQFF
14,TRBJ1-1,.,TRBV30,.,TGTGCCTGGAGTTGGGAGGCCACGAACACTGAAGCTTTCTTT,CAWSWEATNTEAFF
14,TRBJ1-4,TRBD1,TRBV11-2,.,TGTGCCAGCAGCCCCGGACAGGGAGGCGAAAAACTGTTTTTT,CASSPGQGGEKLFF
14,TRBJ2-3,TRBD2,TRBV2,.,TGTGCCAGCAGAAGGACTAGCGGCACAGATACGCAGTATTTT,CASRRTSGTDTQYF
15,TRBJ1-4,.,TRBV15,many,TGTGCCACCAGGAATGACAGGACCATGGGTGAAAAACTGTTTTTT,CATRNDRTMGEKLFF
15,TRBJ2-1,TRBD2,TRBV5-6,.,TGTGCCAGCAGCTTGACTAGCGGGAGTGGGTATGAGCAGTTCTTC,CASSLTSGSGYEQFF
15,TRBJ1-2,.,TRBV4-1,.,TGCGCCAGCAGCCGTGGACTGGGTACTAACTATGGCTACACCTTC,CASSRGLGTNYGYTF
16,TRBJ2-1,TRBD2,TRBV5-6,.,TGTGCCAGCAGCTTGAGAGCTGGGAGGGCCTACAATGAGCAGTTCTTC,CASSLRAGRAYNEQFF
15,TRBJ1-5,.,TRBV4-1,.,TGCGCCAGCAGCCAAGCACAGGGTAGGAGTCAGCCCCAGCATTTT,CASSQAQGRSQPQHF
16,TRBJ2-7,TRBD1,TRBV27,.,TGTGCCAGCAGTTTATTAGGGGACAGGAGCTCCTACGAGCAGTACTTC,CASSLLGDRSSYEQYF